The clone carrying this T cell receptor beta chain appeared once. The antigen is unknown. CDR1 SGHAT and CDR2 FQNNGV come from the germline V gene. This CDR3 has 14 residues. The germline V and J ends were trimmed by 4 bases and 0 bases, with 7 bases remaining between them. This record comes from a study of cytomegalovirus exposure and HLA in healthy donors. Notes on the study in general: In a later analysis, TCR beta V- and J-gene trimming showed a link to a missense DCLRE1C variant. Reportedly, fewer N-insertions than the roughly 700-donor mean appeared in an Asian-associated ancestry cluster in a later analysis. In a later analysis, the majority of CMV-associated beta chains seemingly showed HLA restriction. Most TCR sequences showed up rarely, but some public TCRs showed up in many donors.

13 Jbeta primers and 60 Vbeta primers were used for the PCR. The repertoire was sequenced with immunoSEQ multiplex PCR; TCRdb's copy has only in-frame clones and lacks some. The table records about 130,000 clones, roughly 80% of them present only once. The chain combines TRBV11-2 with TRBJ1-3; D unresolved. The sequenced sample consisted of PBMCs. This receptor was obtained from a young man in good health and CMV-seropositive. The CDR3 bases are TGTGCCAGCAGCTCCCGTAGCTCTGGAAACACCATATATTTT. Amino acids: CASSSRSSGNTIYF.